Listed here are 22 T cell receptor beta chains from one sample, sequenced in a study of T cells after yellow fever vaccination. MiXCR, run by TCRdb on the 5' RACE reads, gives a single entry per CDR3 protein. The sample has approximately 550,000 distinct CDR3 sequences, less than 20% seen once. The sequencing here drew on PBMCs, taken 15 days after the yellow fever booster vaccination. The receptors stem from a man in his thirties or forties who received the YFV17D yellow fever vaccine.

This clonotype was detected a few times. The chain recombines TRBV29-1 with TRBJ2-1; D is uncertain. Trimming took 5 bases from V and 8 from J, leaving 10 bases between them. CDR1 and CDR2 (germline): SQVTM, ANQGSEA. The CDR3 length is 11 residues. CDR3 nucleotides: TGCAGCGTTCAGCGCGTAGATGAGCAGTTCTTC. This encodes CSVQRVDEQFF.

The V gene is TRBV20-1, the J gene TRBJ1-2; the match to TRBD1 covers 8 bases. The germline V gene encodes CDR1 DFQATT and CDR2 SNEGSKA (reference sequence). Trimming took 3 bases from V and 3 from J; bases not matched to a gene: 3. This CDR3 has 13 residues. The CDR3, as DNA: TGCAGTGCTAGTGACAGGGGTGACTATGGCTACACCTTC. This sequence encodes CSASDRGDYGYTF.

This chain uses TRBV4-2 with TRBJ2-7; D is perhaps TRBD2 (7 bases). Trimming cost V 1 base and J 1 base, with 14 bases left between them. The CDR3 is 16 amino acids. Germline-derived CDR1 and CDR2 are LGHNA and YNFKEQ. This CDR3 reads CASSQAGGGRSYEQYF. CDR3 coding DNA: TGTGCCAGCAGCCAAGCGGGGGGCGGGAGATCCTACGAGCAGTACTTC.

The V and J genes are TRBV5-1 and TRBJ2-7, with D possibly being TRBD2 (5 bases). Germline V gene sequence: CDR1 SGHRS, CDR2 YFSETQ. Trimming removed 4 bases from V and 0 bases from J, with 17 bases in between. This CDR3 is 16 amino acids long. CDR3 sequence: CASSGEVGVGSYEQYF. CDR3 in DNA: TGCGCCAGCAGCGGCGAGGTGGGAGTGGGCTCCTACGAGCAGTACTTC.

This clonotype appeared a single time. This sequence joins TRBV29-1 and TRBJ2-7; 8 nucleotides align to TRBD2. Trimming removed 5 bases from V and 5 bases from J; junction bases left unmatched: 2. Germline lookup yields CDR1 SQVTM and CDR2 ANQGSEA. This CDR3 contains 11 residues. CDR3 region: CSVRGGDEQYF. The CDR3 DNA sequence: TGCAGCGTTCGGGGGGGGGACGAGCAGTACTTC.

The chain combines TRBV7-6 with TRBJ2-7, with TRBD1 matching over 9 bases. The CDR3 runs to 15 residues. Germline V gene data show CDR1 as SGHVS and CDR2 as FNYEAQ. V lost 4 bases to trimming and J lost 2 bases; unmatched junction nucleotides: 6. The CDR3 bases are TGTGCCAGCAGCTCGGCTGGGACAGGGACCTACGAGCAGTACTTC. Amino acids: CASSSAGTGTYEQYF. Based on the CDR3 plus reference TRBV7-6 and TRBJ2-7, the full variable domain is GAGVSQSPRYKVTKRGQDVALRCDPISGHVSLYWYRQALGQGPEFLTYFNYEAQQDKSGLPNDRFSAERPEGSISTLTIQRTEQRDSAMYRCASSSAGTGTYEQYFGPGTRLTVT.

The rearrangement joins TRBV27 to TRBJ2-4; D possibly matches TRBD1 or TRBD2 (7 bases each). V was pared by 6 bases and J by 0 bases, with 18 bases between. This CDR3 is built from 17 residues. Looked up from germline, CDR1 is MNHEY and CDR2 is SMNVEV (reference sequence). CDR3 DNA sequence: TGTGCCAGCAGGGCCCTTGGGAGGGGGCTAGCCAAAAACATTCAGTACTTC. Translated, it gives CASRALGRGLAKNIQYF.

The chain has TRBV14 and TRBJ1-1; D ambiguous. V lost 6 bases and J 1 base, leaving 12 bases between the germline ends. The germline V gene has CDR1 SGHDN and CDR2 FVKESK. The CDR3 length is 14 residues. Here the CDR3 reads CASSYLPPNTEAFF. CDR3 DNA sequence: TGTGCCAGCAGTTATCTGCCACCGAACACTGAAGCTTTCTTT.

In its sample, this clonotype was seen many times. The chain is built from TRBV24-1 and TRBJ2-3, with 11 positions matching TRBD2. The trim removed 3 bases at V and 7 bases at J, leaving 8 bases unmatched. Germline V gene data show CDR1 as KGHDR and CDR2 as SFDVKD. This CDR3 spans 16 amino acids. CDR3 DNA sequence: TGTGCCACCAGTGATCCGGGACTAGCGGAGATTAATACGCAGTATTTT. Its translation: CATSDPGLAEINTQYF.

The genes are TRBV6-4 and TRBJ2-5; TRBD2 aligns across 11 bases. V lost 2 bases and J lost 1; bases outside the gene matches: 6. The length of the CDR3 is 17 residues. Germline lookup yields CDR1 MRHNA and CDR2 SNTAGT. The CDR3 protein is CASSDPPGLAAQETQYF. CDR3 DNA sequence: TGTGCCAGCAGTGACCCGCCGGGACTAGCGGCCCAAGAGACCCAGTACTTC.

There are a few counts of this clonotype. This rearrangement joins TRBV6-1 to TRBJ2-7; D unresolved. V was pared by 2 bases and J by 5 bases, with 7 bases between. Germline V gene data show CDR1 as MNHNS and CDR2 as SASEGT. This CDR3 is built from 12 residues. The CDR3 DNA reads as TGTGCCAGCAGTGAAATCTGGAACGAGCAGTACTTC. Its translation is CASSEIWNEQYF.

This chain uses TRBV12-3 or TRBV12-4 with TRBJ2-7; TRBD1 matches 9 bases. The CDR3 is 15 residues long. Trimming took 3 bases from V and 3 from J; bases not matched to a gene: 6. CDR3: CASSFGQGRYYEQYF. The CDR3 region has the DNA TGTGCCAGCAGTTTCGGACAGGGGCGTTACTACGAGCAGTACTTC.

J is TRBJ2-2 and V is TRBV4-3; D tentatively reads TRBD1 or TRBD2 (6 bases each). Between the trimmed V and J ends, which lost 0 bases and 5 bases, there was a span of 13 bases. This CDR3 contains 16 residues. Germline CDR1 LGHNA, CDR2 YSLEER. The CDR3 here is CASSQEGGMMTGELFF. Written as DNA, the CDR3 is TGCGCCAGCAGCCAAGAAGGGGGGATGATGACCGGGGAGCTGTTTTTT.

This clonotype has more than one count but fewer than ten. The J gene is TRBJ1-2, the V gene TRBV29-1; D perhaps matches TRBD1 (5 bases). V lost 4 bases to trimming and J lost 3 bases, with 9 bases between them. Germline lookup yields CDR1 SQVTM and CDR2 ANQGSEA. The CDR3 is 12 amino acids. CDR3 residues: CSVGGRDYGYTF. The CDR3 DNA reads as TGCAGCGTTGGGGGACGGGACTATGGCTACACCTTC.

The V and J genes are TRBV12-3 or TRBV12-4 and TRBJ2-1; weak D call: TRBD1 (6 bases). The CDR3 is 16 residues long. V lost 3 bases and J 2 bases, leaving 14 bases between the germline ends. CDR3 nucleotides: TGTGCCAGCAGTTTCTCGCCGCCAGGGGCCTACAATGAGCAGTTCTTC. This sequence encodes CASSFSPPGAYNEQFF.

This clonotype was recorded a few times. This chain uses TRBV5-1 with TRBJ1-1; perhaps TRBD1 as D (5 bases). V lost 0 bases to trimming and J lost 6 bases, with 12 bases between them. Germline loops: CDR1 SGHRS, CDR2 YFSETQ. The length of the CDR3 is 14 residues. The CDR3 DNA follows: TGCGCCAGCAGCTTGGCTATCCAGGGCGCTGAAGCTTTCTTT. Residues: CASSLAIQGAEAFF.

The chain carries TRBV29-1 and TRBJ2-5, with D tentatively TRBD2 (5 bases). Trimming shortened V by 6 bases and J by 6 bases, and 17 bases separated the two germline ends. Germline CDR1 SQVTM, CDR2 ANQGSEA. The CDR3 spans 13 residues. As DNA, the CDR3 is TGCAGCGTGGAACTAGTACTCATACAGACCCAGTACTTC. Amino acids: CSVELVLIQTQYF.

The CDR3, as DNA: TGCGCCAGCAGTGAGAGTGGAGTAGCGGGAGGGCAACAGACCCAGTACTTC. Amino acid sequence: CASSESGVAGGQQTQYF. The chain joins TRBV10-2 to TRBJ2-5, with 11 positions matching TRBD2. The CDR3 is made up of 17 amino acids. Germline CDR1 and CDR2: WSHSY and SAAADI. The trim removed 2 bases at V and 6 bases at J, leaving 11 bases unmatched.

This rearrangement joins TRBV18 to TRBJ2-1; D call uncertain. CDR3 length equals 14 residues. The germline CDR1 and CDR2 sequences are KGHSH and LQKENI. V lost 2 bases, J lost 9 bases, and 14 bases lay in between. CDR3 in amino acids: CASSPGSPRVEQFF. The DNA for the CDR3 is TGTGCCAGCTCACCAGGTTCCCCCCGCGTTGAGCAGTTCTTC.

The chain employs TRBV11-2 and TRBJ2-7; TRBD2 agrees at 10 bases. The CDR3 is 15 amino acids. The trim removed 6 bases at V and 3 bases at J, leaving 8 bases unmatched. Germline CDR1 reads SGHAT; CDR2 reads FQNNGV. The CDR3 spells CASRRPGLASYEQYF. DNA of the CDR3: TGTGCCAGCAGACGACCGGGACTAGCGAGCTACGAGCAGTACTTC.

The CDR3 region has the DNA TGTGCCAGCAGCTTAGGGCAGGCCGGGCAGCCCCAGCATTTT. Translating it yields CASSLGQAGQPQHF. This chain uses TRBV7-2 with TRBJ1-5, with D unresolved. The CDR3 covers 14 residues. The germline V and J ends were trimmed by 1 base and 7 bases, with 11 bases remaining between them. Looked up from germline, CDR1 is SGHTA and CDR2 is FQGNSA. Using reference TRBV7-2 and TRBJ1-5 for the parts outside the CDR3, the full variable domain is GAGVSQSPSNKVTEKGKDVELRCDPISGHTALYWYRQSLGQGLEFLIYFQGNSAPDKSGLPSDRFSAERTGGSVSTLTIQRTQQEDSAVYLCASSLGQAGQPQHFGDGTRLSIL.

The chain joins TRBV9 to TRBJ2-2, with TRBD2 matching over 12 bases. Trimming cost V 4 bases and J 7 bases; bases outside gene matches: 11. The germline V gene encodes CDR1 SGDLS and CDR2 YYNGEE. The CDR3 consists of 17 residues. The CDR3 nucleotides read TGTGCCAGCAGCATCGGACTAGCGGGGAGAGTTGGCGGGGAGCTGTTTTTT. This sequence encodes CASSIGLAGRVGGELFF.